This T cell receptor beta chain was observed in a study of T cell responses to AZD1222 COVID-19 vaccine. Study-level results: Repertoires were obtained solely post-peak T cell response. The donor group comprised mostly white British people and more females; the analysis possibly underestimated clonal diversity. Nearly half of spike-specific TCRs reportedly target unmutated variant regions.

Sequenced by immunoSEQ multiplex PCR; TCRdb stores in-frame clones only, minus some. The sample records 150,000 or so clones, more than 90% being singletons. Worth noting for this clone: What it binds is unknown.

Germline V gene lookup returns CDR1 GTSNPN and CDR2 SVGIG (reference sequence). Trimming removed 2 bases at V and 6 bases at J, with 16 bases between. The CDR3 runs to 14 residues. This sample comprised peripheral blood, obtained on day 0 of AZD1222 vaccination. The chain couples TRBV30 to TRBJ1-2, with TRBD1 as a possible D gene (6 bases). This TCR came from an adult in good health. The CDR3 here is CAWSKTLAGDGYTF. CDR3 nucleotide sequence: TGTGCCTGGAGTAAGACGCTAGCAGGGGATGGCTACACCTTC. The whole variable domain, filled in from reference TRBV30 and TRBJ1-2, reads SQTIHQWPATLVQPVGSPLSLECTVEGTSNPNLYWYRQAAGRGLQLLFYSVGIGQISSEVPQNLSASRPQDRQFILSSKKLLLSDSGFYLCAWSKTLAGDGYTFGSGTRLTVV.